This T cell receptor beta chain appears in the sequencing data of a study of molecular identifiers for immune sequencing clone quantification. Looking at the study overall: Replicate experiments divided RNA from roughly 21,000 or 96,000 naive CD8 cells into five parts and sequenced four. Whole-study findings and limits: The study reportedly detected spiked Jurkat TCR RNA from one cell among around 1 million naive cells.

Bulk TCR libraries used previously described methods and listed TCR primers. TCRdb reprocessed the PCR reads with MiXCR, giving one entry per CDR3 protein. This table holds approximately 680,000 distinct CDR3 sequences, approximately 24% found once. For naive CD8 T cells, sorting used the CD8+CD4-CCR7+CD45RA+ phenotype. The germline CDR1 and CDR2 sequences are MNHEY and SMNVEV (reference sequence). This CDR3 contains 15 residues. With 4 bases removed from V and 2 bases from J, the gap between germline ends came to 15 bases. The table lists this clonotype with a few counts. The antigen is not known. The chain uses TRBV27 and TRBJ2-7; tentatively, D is TRBD1 or TRBD2 (5 bases each). The sequence came from a human donor in good health. Some libraries in this study had Jurkat cell RNA spiked in. The sample comprised naive CD8+ T cells from blood, with Jurkat cell RNA spiked in. Documented subset: FACS-sorted CD8+CD4-CCR7+CD45RA+ naive T cells. Here the CDR3 reads CASSWGSGQTYEQYF. CDR3 nucleotide sequence: TGTGCCAGCAGTTGGGGGAGTGGTCAAACCTACGAGCAGTACTTC.